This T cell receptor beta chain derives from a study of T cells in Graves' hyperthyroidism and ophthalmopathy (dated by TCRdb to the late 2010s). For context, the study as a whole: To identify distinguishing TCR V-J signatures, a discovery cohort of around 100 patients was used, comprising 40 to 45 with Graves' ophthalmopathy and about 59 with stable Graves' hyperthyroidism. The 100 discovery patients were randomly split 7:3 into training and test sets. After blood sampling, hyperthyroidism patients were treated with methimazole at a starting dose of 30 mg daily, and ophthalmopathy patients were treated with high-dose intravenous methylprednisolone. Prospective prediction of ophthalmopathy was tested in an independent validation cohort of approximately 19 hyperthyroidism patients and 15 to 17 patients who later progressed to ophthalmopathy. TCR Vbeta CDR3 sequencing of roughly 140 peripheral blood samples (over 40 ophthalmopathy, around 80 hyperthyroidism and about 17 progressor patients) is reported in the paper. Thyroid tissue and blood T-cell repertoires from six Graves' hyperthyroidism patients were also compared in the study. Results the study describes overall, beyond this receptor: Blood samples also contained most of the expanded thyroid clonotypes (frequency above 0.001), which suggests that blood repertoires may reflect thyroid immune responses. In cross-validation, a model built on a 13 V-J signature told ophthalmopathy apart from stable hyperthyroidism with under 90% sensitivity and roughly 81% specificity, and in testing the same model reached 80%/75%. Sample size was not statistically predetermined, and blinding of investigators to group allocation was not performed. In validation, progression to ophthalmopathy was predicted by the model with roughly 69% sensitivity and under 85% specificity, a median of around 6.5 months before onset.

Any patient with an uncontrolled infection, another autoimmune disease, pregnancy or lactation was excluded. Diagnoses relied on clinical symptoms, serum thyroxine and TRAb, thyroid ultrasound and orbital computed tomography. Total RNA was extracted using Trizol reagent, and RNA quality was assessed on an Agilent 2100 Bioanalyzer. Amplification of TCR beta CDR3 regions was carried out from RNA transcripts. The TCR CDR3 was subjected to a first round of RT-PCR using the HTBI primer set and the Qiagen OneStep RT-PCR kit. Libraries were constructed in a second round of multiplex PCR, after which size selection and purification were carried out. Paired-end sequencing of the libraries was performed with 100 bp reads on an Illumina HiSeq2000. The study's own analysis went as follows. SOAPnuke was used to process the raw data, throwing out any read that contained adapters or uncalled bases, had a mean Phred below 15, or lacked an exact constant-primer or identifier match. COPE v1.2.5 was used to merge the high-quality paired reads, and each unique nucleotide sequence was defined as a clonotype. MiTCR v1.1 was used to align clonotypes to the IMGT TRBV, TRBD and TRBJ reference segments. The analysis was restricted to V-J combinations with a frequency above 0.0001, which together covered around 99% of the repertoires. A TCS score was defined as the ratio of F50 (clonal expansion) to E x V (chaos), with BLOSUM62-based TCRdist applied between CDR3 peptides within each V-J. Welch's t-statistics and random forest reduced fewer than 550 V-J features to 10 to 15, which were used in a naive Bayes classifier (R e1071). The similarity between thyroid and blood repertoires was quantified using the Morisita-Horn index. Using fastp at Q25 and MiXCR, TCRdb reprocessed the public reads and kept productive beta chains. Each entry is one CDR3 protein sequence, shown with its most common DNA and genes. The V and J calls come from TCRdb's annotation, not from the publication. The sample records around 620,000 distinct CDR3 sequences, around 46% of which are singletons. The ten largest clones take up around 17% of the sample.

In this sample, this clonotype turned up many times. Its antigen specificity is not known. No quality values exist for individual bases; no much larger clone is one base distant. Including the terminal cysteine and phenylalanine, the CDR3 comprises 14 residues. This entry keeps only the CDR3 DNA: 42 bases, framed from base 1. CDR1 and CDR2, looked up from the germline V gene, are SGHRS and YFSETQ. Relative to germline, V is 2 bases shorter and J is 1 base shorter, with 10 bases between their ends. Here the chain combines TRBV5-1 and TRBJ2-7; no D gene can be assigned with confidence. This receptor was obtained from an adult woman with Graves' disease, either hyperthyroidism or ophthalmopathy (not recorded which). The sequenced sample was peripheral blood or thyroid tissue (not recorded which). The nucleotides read TGCGCCAGCAGCTTATTACCCACGTCCTACGAGCAGTACTTC. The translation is CASSLLPTSYEQYF. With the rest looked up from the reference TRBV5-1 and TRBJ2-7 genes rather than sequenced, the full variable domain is KAGVTQTPRYLIKTRGQQVTLSCSPISGHRSVSWYQQTPGQGLQFLFEYFSETQRNKGNFPGRFSGRQFSNSRSEMNVSTLELGDSALYLCASSLLPTSYEQYFGPGTRLTVT.